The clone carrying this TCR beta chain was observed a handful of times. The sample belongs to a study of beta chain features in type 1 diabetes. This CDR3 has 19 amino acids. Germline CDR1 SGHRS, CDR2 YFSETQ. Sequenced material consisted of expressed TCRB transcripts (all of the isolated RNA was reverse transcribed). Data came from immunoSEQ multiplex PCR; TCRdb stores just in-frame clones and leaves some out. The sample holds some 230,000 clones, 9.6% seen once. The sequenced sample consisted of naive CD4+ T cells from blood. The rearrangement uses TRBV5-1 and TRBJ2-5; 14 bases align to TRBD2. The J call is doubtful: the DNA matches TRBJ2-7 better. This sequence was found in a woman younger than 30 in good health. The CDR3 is CASSRGTSGSLIGSYEQYF. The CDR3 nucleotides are TGCGCCAGCAGCCGGGGGACTAGCGGGAGTTTAATCGGTTCCTACGAGCAGTACTTC.